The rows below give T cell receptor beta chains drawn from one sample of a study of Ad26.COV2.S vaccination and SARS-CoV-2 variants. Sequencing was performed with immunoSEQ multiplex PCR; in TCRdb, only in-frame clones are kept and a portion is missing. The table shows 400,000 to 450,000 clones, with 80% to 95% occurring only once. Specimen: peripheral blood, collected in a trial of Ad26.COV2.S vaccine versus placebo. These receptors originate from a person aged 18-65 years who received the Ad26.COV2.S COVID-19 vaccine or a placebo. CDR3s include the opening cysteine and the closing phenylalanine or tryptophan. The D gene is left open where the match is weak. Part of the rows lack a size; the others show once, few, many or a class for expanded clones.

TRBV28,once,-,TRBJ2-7,CASSVVWPIRYF,TGTGCCAGCAGTGTTGTCTGGCCTATTCGGTACTTC
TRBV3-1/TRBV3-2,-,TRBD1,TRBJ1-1,CASRQTGANTEAFF,TGTGCCAGCAGGCAAACAGGGGCCAACACTGAAGCTTTCTTT
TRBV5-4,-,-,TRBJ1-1,CASSLEVQNTEAFF,TGTGCCAGCAGCTTAGAAGTTCAGAACACTGAAGCTTTCTTT
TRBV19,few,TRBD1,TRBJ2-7,CASSPPGQGYYEQYF,TGTGCCAGTAGTCCTCCGGGACAGGGGTACTACGAGCAGTACTTC
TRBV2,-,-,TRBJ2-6,CASRGLTSGANVLTF,TGTGCCAGCAGAGGACTTACCTCTGGGGCCAACGTCCTGACTTTC
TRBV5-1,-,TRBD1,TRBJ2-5,CASTPAPGGQETQYF,TGCGCCAGCACCCCAGCCCCAGGGGGCCAAGAGACCCAGTACTTC
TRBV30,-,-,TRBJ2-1,CAWSVGTPSYNEQFF,TGTGCCTGGAGTGTAGGGACTCCATCCTACAATGAGCAGTTCTTC
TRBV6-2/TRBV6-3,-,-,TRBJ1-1,CASSYPDTKNTEAFF,TGTGCCAGCAGTTACCCGGACACCAAGAACACTGAAGCTTTCTTT
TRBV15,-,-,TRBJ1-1,CATSSWGANTEAFF,TGTGCCACCAGCAGTTGGGGGGCTAACACTGAAGCTTTCTTT
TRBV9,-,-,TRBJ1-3,CASSLTGSSGNTIYF,TGTGCCAGCAGCCTCACGGGAAGCTCTGGAAACACCATATATTTT
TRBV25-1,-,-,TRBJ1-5,CASSESYSNQPQHF,TGTGCCAGCAGTGAATCCTATAGCAATCAGCCCCAGCATTTT
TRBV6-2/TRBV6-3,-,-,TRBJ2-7,CASSYFGSREQYF,TGTGCCAGCAGTTACTTTGGGTCTCGCGAGCAGTACTTC
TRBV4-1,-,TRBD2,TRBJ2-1,CASSHPGLEWGQFF,TGCGCCAGCAGCCACCCGGGACTAGAGTGGGGGCAGTTCTTC
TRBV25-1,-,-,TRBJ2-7,CASSPWDRYEQYF,TGTGCCAGCAGTCCCTGGGACCGATACGAGCAGTACTTC
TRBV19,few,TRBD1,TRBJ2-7,CASSRTGVSYEQYF,TGTGCCAGTAGTCGGACAGGGGTTTCCTACGAGCAGTACTTC
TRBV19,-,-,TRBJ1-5,CASTRERGRDQPQHF,TGTGCCAGTACCCGGGAGAGGGGAAGGGATCAGCCCCAGCATTTT
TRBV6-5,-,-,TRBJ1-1,CASSYSGGEAFF,TGTGCCAGCAGTTACTCGGGTGGTGAAGCTTTCTTT
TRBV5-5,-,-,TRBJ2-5,CASSSGIRGGQETQYF,TGTGCCAGCAGCTCGGGAATCAGGGGGGGTCAAGAGACCCAGTACTTC
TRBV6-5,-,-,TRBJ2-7,CASSYGTSSYEQYF,TGTGCCAGCAGTTACGGGACGAGCTCCTACGAGCAGTACTTC
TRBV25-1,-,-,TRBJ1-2,CASSDRGYGYTF,TGTGCCAGCAGTGATAGGGGCTATGGCTACACCTTC
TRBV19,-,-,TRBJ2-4,CASSMTRAVQYF,TGTGCCAGTAGTATGACTAGAGCGGTTCAGTACTTC
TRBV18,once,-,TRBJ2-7,CASSPAVSSYEQYF,TGTGCCAGCTCACCCGCAGTGAGCTCCTACGAGCAGTACTTC
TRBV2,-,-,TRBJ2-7,CASSWQDFYEQYF,TGTGCCAGCAGTTGGCAAGACTTCTACGAGCAGTACTTC
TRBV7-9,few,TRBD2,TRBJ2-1,CASSLTPSGSYNEQFF,TGTGCCAGCAGCTTAACTCCTAGCGGGAGTTACAATGAGCAGTTCTTC
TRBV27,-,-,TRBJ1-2,CASKMGVGNGYTF,TGTGCCAGCAAGATGGGTGTGGGAAATGGCTACACCTTC